This TCR beta chain was observed in a study of T cell responses to AZD1222 COVID-19 vaccine. This table comes from immunoSEQ multiplex PCR, and its TCRdb copy is limited to in-frame clones, with some not included. The sample has around 110,000 clones; roughly 88% are singletons. CDR1 and CDR2 (germline): KGHSH, LQKENI. The V end lost 3 bases, the J end lost 0 bases, and 8 bases lay between the germline ends. The CDR3 is 14 residues long. Some second doses came at about 4 weeks and others at about 12 weeks; these were pooled. This specimen was peripheral blood, taken 28 days after the second AZD1222 dose. The chain has TRBV18 and TRBJ1-2, with a tentative D call TRBD1 (5 bases). The TCR sequence derives from an adult who received the AZD1222 COVID-19 vaccine. DNA of the CDR3: TGTGCCAGCTCACCGACAGACACTAACTATGGCTACACCTTC. Translated: CASSPTDTNYGYTF.